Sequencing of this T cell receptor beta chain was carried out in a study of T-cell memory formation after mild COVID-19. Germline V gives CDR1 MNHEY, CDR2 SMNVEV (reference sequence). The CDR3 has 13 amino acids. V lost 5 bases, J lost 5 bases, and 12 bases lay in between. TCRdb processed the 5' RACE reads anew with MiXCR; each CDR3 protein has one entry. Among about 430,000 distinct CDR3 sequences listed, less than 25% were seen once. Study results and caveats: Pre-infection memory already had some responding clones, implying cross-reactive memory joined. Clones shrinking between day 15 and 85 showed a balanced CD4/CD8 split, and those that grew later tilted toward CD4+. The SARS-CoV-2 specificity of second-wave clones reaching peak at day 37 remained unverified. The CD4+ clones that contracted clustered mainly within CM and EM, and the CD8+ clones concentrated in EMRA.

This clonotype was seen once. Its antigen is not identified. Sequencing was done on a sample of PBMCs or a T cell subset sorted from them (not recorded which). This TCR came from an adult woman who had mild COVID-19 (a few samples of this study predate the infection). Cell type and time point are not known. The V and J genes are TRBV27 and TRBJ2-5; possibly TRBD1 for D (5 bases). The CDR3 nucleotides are TGTGCCAGCAGTAAAGACAGCCTTGAGACCCAGTACTTC. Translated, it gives CASSKDSLETQYF.